Listed here is a single T cell receptor (beta chain). The data were taken from a study of blood T cell repertoires in COVID-19. Background on the study: Whether acute or convalescent, the COVID-19 samples came from the United States, Italy and Spain. The analysed material was cDNA or gDNA that came from T cells, B-cell-depleted T cells, or PBMCs.

This CDR3 comprises 17 residues. With V trimmed by 1 base and J by 2 bases, 7 bases remained unmatched. The germline V gene has CDR1 SGHAT and CDR2 FQNNGV. Authors' methods: By means of reference gene primer amplification, nucleated cell counts were estimated. The table came from immunoSEQ multiplex PCR; TCRdb's copy has only in-frame clones and leaves some out. The V and J calls and clone size are taken from that table; D and trimming were inferred from the DNA. The data show about 290,000 clones, with about 89% seen just once and about 0.94% held by the top ten. Sequenced input: peripheral blood. The sequence was collected from a woman aged 40 to 50 who had recovered from COVID-19. This chain connects TRBV11-2 to TRBJ2-1, with 8 bases lining up with TRBD1. The CDR3 DNA follows: TGTGCCAGCAGCTTAGGGCCAGGACAGGGCCCCTACAATGAGCAGTTCTTC. Its protein product is CASSLGPGQGPYNEQFF.